Shown below are 17 T cell receptor beta chains from a single sample sequenced in a study of T cell repertoires in cytomegalovirus infection (dated 2019 in TCRdb). Their cognate antigens are unknown. The sample's treatment or condition label, in plain terms: in vitro stimulation with specific CMV peptide epitopes to enrich CMV-specific T cells. Sequenced on an Illumina HiSeq 1500. The public reads were run again by TCRdb, first through fastp at Q25 and then through MiXCR, and only productive beta chains were kept. Rows matching on CDR3 protein sequence are summarized as one entry with the most common DNA and genes. A total of about 35,000 distinct CDR3 sequences appear in this sample, around half of them only once. The top ten constitute about 93% of the sample. Sequencing was performed on CD8+ T cells from cultured PBMCs, taken from culture after CMV antigen stimulation. The receptors originated from a human donor in good health (CMV status not recorded). Some clones in this sample may be carry-over from other donors' samples.

This clonotype came up a few times. The chain employs TRBV11-2 and TRBJ2-3; the D is unclear. Germline V CDR1 and CDR2: SGHAT, FQNNGV. Trimming took 8 bases from V and 0 from J, leaving 6 bases between them. The CDR3 sequence is 12 residues long. The DNA for the CDR3 is TGTGCCAGCGGGCGGAGCACAGATACGCAGTATTTT. It is translated as CASGRSTDTQYF.

The chain employs TRBV27 and TRBJ1-1, with TRBD1 matching over 8 bases. CDR1 is MNHEY, CDR2 SMNVEV, per germline (reference sequence). The CDR3 loop spans 15 amino acids. Losses at the gene ends were 5 bases for V and 4 bases for J; bases not matched to a gene: 9. CDR3 sequence: CASSGQGALGTEAFF. CDR3 in DNA: TGTGCCAGCAGTGGACAGGGAGCTTTAGGCACTGAAGCTTTCTTT.

This clonotype was seen many times. This chain links TRBV2 with TRBJ2-3; D possibly corresponds to TRBD2 (6 bases). V shed 7 bases and J shed 6 bases, with 17 bases lying between them. This CDR3 spans 14 amino acids. Germline assignment: CDR1 SNHLY and CDR2 FYNNEI. The CDR3 loop reads CASTPTSLIDTQYF. As DNA, the CDR3 is TGTGCCAGCACCCCGACTAGTCTTATCGATACGCAGTATTTT.

This clonotype was observed a handful of times. The chain carries TRBV7-9 and TRBJ1-2; 8 nucleotides align to TRBD1. V lost 5 bases, J lost 3 bases, and 8 bases stayed unmatched. Germline V gene sequence: CDR1 SEHNR, CDR2 FQNEAQ (reference sequence). The CDR3 sequence is 15 residues long. The CDR3 DNA is TGTGCCAGCAGCGACGTGACAGGGGCCCACTATGGCTACACCTTC. This gives the protein CASSDVTGAHYGYTF.

The rearrangement links TRBV4-2 to TRBJ1-1; D perhaps matches TRBD1 (5 bases). The CDR3 totals 17 residues. Trimming left V 0 bases short and J 5 bases short, with 19 bases between. Germline CDR1 reads LGHNA; CDR2 reads YNFKEQ. The CDR3 here is CASSQDFGDGARTEAFF. CDR3 bases: TGTGCCAGCAGCCAAGATTTTGGGGACGGGGCCAGGACTGAAGCTTTCTTT.

There are a few counts of this clonotype. V and J are TRBV7-2 and TRBJ2-7; D might be TRBD2 (5 bases). The CDR3 contains 14 residues. V was clipped by 1 base and J by 5 bases, with 12 bases between them. CDR1 SGHTA and CDR2 FQGNSA come from the germline V gene. CDR3 DNA: TGTGCCAGCAGCTTAGACGGAGGTCTCGACGAGCAGTACTTC. Translated, it gives CASSLDGGLDEQYF.

V usage is TRBV12-3 or TRBV12-4 and J usage is TRBJ2-1; TRBD2 matches 9 bases. V trimming: 2 bases; J trimming: 2 bases; junction bases outside the gene matches: 4. The CDR3 covers 16 residues. CDR3 sequence: CASSLTAGGPYNEQFF. The CDR3 DNA reads TGTGCCAGCAGTTTAACAGCGGGGGGTCCCTACAATGAGCAGTTCTTC.

The sample holds a few counts of this clonotype. The rearrangement uses TRBV12-3 or TRBV12-4 and TRBJ1-2, with 10 bases identical to TRBD1. V dropped 7 bases and J dropped 8; count of bases not matched to a gene: 4. There are 12 residues in the CDR3. The CDR3 loop is CASTGTGDGYTF. As DNA, the CDR3 is TGTGCCAGCACCGGGACAGGGGACGGCTACACCTTC.

This clonotype was recorded a few times. The genes are TRBV28 and TRBJ2-6, with D unresolved. Germline loops: CDR1 MDHEN, CDR2 SYDVKM. The CDR3 spans 18 residues. The V and J ends lost 7 bases and 0 bases respectively, with 19 bases between them. CDR3 nucleotide sequence: TGTGCCAGCACCCCTTACCGAGGACGGTCCTCTGGGGCCAACGTCCTGACTTTC. This codes for CASTPYRGRSSGANVLTF.

The V call is TRBV10-3, the J call TRBJ2-7; TRBD1 might be the D (6 bases). The CDR3 runs to 14 residues. Per the germline V gene, CDR1 is ENHRY and CDR2 is SYGVKD. Trimming shortened V by 5 bases and J by 6 bases, and 17 bases separated the two germline ends. The CDR3 coding sequence is TGTGCCATCAGTCCTCCCACACAGGGTCGCGAGCAGTACTTC. Amino acid sequence: CAISPPTQGREQYF.

This clonotype was counted a few times. The chain couples TRBV20-1 to TRBJ1-5; maybe TRBD1 (6 bases). Trimming left V 5 bases short and J 2 bases short, with 16 bases between. Germline V CDR1 and CDR2: DFQATT, SNEGSKA (reference sequence). The length of the CDR3 is 15 residues. As DNA, the CDR3 is TGCAGTGCTTCGCCTCTACAGGGAGGCAATCAGCCCCAGCATTTT. Protein: CSASPLQGGNQPQHF.

V and J are TRBV7-2 and TRBJ2-7, with 9 bases matching TRBD2. CDR3 length: 16 residues. Germline-derived CDR1 and CDR2 are SGHTA and FQGNSA. V shed 0 bases and J 0 bases; nucleotides not matched to a gene: 3. Here the CDR3 reads CASSLAGSGSSYEQYF. The CDR3 DNA reads TGTGCCAGCAGCTTAGCGGGTAGCGGGAGCTCCTACGAGCAGTACTTC.

This sequence joins TRBV6-1 and TRBJ2-1, with TRBD2 as a possible D gene (6 bases). V was pared by 8 bases and J by 8 bases, with 16 bases between. The CDR3 consists of 13 residues. Germline CDR1 is MNHNS and CDR2 is SASEGT. The CDR3 is CASPAGPDDEQFF. The CDR3, as DNA: TGTGCCAGCCCCGCGGGGCCCGACGATGAGCAGTTCTTC.

The chain recombines TRBV6-5 with TRBJ2-1; possibly TRBD2 for D (6 bases). The CDR3 is 15 amino acids. Trimming took 2 bases from V and 10 from J, leaving 18 bases between them. The germline gives CDR1 MNHEY, CDR2 SVGAGI. This chain's CDR3 is CASSYGRGKNMEQFF. As DNA, the CDR3 is TGTGCCAGCAGTTACGGGCGGGGTAAGAACATGGAGCAGTTCTTC.

This clonotype has only a few counts. This sequence joins TRBV28 and TRBJ1-1; TRBD1 matches at 7 bases. Per germline, CDR1 MDHEN and CDR2 SYDVKM. The CDR3 consists of 15 residues. V dropped 4 bases and J dropped 1; count of bases not matched to a gene: 6. CDR3 DNA: TGTGCCAGCAGTTCACCAGGGGGAAGGAACACTGAAGCTTTCTTT. Translating it yields CASSSPGGRNTEAFF.

With respect to this clonotype: At one end, the junction sequence differs from germline, possibly due to a read error. The chain recombines TRBV6-1 with TRBJ2-5, with a tentative D call TRBD1 (6 bases). The CDR3 consists of 15 residues. The germline V gene has CDR1 MNHNS and CDR2 SASEGT. Here the CDR3 reads CASSVLLGAQDTQYF. The CDR3 nucleotides read TGTGCCAGCAGTGTCCTGCTGGGGGCACAAGACACCCAGTACTTC.

This sequence joins TRBV5-5 and TRBJ2-2, with 9 bases aligning to TRBD1. Germline trimming cut 4 bases from V and 7 bases from J; bases unmatched to any gene: 5. The CDR3 consists of 14 residues. Germline CDR1 reads SGHKS; CDR2 reads YYEKEE (reference sequence). The CDR3 sequence: CASSRGTGIGELFF. Here the CDR3 DNA reads TGTGCCAGCAGCCGCGGGACAGGGATCGGGGAGCTGTTTTTT. Full variable domain (outside the CDR3, taken from reference TRBV5-5 and TRBJ2-2): DAGVTQSPTHLIKTRGQQVTLRCSPISGHKSVSWYQQVLGQGPQFIFQYYEKEERGRGNFPDRFSARQFPNYSSELNVNALLLGDSALYLCASSRGTGIGELFFGEGSRLTVL.